This T cell receptor (beta chain) derives from a study of PD-1 blockade in classical Hodgkin lymphoma. This clone appeared once. Its antigen is not known. Every patient relapsed after autologous stem cell transplantation, and brentuximab vedotin exposure varied. Patients reached a best response of complete response, partial response or progressive disease. Study outcomes and limitations: Individuals who commenced nivolumab within less than 1 year of ASCT were excluded. Only CD4+ TCR diversity, not CD8+, had risen significantly by C4D1.

The assay was immunoSEQ multiplex PCR, and TCRdb's table has in-frame clones only and misses some. The sample has about 17,000 clones, more than 60% seen once. The CDR3 runs to 11 residues. CDR1 and CDR2 (germline): SGDLS, YYNGEE. Trimming removed 4 bases from V and 7 bases from J, with 9 bases in between. This clonotype was sampled from a human donor with classical Hodgkin lymphoma. This material consisted of peripheral blood mononuclear cells (PBMCs), taken at baseline. This chain connects TRBV9 to TRBJ2-7; D uncertain. The CDR3 DNA is TGTGCCAGCAGCTCACCCAGGGAGCAGTACTTC. Amino acids: CASSSPREQYF.